One TCR beta chain is described in this entry. Its antigen is as yet unknown. These data come from a study of cytomegalovirus exposure and HLA in healthy donors. The CDR3 sequence is 15 residues long. The trim removed 4 bases at V and 4 bases at J, leaving 6 bases unmatched. Germline lookup yields CDR1 SGDLS and CDR2 YYNGEE. General study findings and limits: In an earlier analysis, about 87% or about 30%: the productive usage of most TCR beta V segments.

This PCR relied on a set of 60 Vbeta primers and 13 Jbeta primers. Assay: immunoSEQ multiplex PCR; the TCRdb copy retains only in-frame clones and omits some. The table lists about 280,000 clones, roughly 90% of them singletons. This sequence joins TRBV9 and TRBJ2-1; TRBD1 agrees at 9 bases. The sequenced material came from PBMCs. This TCR was recovered from a woman aged 18-35 years in good health and CMV-seronegative. The CDR3 nucleotides are TGTGCCAGCAGCCCACCGGGACAGGGTTACAATGAGCAGTTCTTC. Protein sequence: CASSPPGQGYNEQFF.